This T cell receptor (beta chain) emerged from a study of blood T cell repertoires in COVID-19. Overall study context: Collection of acute and convalescent COVID-19 samples took place in the United States, Italy and Spain. PBMCs, B-cell-depleted T cells, or T cells were the source of the cDNA or gDNA that made up the material.

Data came from immunoSEQ multiplex PCR; TCRdb stores just in-frame clones and leaves some out. This repertoire shows about 190,000 clones, under 80% found once; its top ten account for approximately 15%. V lost 3 bases, J lost 5 bases, and 16 bases lay in between. CDR1 and CDR2 (germline): GTSNPN, SVGIG (reference sequence). The CDR3 has 15 amino acids. The J gene is TRBJ2-2, the V gene TRBV30; TRBD1 might be the D (6 bases). The sample consisted of peripheral blood. The TCR comes from a man aged 45-60 years who had recovered from COVID-19. As DNA, the CDR3 is TGTGCCTGGAGAAAACAGGGCTCCCGTACCGGGGAGCTGTTTTTT. Translated: CAWRKQGSRTGELFF.